This T cell receptor (beta chain) was identified in a study of T-cell memory formation after mild COVID-19. Study-level background: The two donors had largely donor-specific TCR clusters.

This CDR3 has 14 amino acids. The germline gives CDR1 MDHEN, CDR2 SYDVKM. V lost 5 bases to trimming and J lost 8 bases; unmatched junction nucleotides: 11. MiXCR, applied by TCRdb to the 5' RACE reads, yields one record per CDR3 protein. The repertoire consists of over 250,000 distinct CDR3 sequences, with roughly 15% occurring once and the leading ten covering approximately 23%. The rearrangement uses TRBV28 and TRBJ1-2; 7 positions agree with TRBD1. The receptor comes from a man younger than 35 who had mild COVID-19 (a few samples of this study predate the infection). Cell type and time point are not known. Sequenced material: PBMCs or a T cell subset sorted from them (not recorded which). The CDR3: CASSNHTGVRGYTF. CDR3 nucleotides: TGTGCCAGCAGTAACCACACAGGGGTGAGAGGCTACACCTTC.